The TCR beta chain described here comes from a study of blood T cell repertoires in COVID-19. At the level of the study: Sites in the United States, Italy and Spain provided acute and convalescent COVID-19 samples. PBMCs, B-cell-depleted T cells, or T cells provided the cDNA or gDNA that made up the material.

V was clipped by 2 bases and J by 5 bases; unmatched bases: 8. Germline assignment: CDR1 MNHEY and CDR2 SMNVEV (reference sequence). This CDR3 is 15 amino acids long. In the study's own analysis: How many nucleated cells were present was estimated from reference gene primer amplification. The method was immunoSEQ multiplex PCR; TCRdb's version includes in-frame clones alone and lacks a portion of them. V and J calls and clone size come straight from that table; D and trimming were deduced from the DNA. This repertoire shows about 270,000 clones, 85% to 90% found once; its top ten account for approximately 4%.

The clonotype comes from a woman in her twenties or thirties with acute COVID-19. The gene calls are TRBV27 and TRBJ2-7, with 8 bases identical to TRBD2. Specimen: PBMCs or T cells enriched from blood (not recorded which). CDR3 in DNA: TGTGCCAGCAGTTTAGAAGCGGGAGCTTCCGACGAGCAGTACTTC. Amino acid sequence: CASSLEAGASDEQYF.